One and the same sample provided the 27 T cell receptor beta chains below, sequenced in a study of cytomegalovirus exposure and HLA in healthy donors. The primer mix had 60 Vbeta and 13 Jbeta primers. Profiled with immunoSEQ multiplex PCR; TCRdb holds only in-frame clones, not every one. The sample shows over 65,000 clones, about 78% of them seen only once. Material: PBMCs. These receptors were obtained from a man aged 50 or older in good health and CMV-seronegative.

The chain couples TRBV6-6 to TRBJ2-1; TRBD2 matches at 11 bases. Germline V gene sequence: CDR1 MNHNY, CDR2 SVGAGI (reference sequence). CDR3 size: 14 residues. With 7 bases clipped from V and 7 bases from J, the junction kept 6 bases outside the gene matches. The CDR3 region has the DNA TGTGCCAGCATGCTTAGCGGGGGGGGGAATGAGCAGTTCTTC. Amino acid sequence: CASMLSGGGNEQFF.

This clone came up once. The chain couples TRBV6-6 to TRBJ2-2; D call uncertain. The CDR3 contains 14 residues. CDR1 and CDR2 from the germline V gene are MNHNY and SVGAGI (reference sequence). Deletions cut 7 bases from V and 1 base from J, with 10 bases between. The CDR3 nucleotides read TGTGCCAGCACACTCCTAGTGAACACCGGGGAGCTGTTTTTT. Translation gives CASTLLVNTGELFF.

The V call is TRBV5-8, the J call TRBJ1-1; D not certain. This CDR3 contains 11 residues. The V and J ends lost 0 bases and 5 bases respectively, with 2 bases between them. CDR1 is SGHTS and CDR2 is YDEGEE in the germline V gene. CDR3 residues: CASSLATEAFF. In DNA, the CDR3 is TGTGCCAGCAGCTTGGCAACTGAAGCTTTCTTT.

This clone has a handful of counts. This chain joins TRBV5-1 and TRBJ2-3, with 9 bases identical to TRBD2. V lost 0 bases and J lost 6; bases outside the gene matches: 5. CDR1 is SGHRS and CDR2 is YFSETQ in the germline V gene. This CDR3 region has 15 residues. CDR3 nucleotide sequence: TGCGCCAGCAGCTTGGGACTAGCGGCCCCGGATACGCAGTATTTT. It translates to CASSLGLAAPDTQYF.

CDR3: CASSWGQGRVAEAFF. In nucleotides, the CDR3 is TGCGCCAGCAGCTGGGGACAGGGTAGGGTGGCTGAAGCTTTCTTT. The V and J genes are TRBV5-1 and TRBJ1-1, with 9 bases lining up with TRBD1. Germline-derived CDR1 and CDR2 are SGHRS and YFSETQ. V shed 3 bases and J 6 bases; nucleotides not matched to a gene: 9. The CDR3 has 15 amino acids.

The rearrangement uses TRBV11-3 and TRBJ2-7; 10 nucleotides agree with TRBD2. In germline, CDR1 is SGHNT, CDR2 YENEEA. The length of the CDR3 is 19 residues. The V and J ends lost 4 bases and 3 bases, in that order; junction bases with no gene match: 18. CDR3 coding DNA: TGTGCCAGCAGCTCGCGTTTAGGGGTCGGTAGCGGGGGGAGCTACGAGCAGTACTTC. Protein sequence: CASSSRLGVGSGGSYEQYF.

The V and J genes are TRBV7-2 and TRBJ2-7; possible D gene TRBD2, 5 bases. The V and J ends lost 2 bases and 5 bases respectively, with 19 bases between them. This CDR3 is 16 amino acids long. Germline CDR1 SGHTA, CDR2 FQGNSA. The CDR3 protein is CASSLRSGSTSNEQYF. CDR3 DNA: TGTGCCAGCAGCTTAAGAAGTGGGAGTACGTCGAACGAGCAGTACTTC.

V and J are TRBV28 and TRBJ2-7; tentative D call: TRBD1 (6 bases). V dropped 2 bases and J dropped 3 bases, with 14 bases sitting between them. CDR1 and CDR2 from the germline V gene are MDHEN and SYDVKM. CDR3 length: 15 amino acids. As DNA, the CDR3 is TGTGCCAGCAGTTTAGTGGCAGGGGCCGGCTACGAGCAGTACTTC. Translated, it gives CASSLVAGAGYEQYF.

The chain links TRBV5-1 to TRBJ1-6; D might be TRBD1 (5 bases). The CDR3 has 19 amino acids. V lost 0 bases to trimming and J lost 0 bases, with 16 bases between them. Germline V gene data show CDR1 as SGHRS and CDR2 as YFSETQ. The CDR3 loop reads CASSLAGTGVSSYNSPLHF. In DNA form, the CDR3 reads TGCGCCAGCAGCTTGGCCGGTACGGGGGTTAGCTCCTATAATTCACCCCTCCACTTT.

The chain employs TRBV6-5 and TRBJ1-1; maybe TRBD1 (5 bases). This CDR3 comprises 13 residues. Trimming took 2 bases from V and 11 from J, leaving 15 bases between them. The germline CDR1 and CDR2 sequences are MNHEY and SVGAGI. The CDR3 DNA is TGTGCCAGCAGTTACAAAGGCTCGGCAGGGGCTTTCTTT. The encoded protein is CASSYKGSAGAFF.

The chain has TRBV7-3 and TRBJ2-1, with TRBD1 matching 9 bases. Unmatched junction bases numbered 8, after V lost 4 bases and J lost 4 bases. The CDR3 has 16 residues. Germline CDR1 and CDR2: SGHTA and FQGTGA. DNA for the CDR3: TGTGCCAGCAGCTCCGGACAGGGGACAGGGTACAATGAGCAGTTCTTC. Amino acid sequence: CASSSGQGTGYNEQFF.

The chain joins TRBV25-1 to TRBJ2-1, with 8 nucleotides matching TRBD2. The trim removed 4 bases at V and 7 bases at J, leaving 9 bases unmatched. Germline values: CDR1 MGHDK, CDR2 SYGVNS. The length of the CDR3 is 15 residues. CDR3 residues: CASSVPGTRTNEQFF. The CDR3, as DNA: TGTGCCAGCAGTGTACCCGGGACTAGGACGAATGAGCAGTTCTTC.

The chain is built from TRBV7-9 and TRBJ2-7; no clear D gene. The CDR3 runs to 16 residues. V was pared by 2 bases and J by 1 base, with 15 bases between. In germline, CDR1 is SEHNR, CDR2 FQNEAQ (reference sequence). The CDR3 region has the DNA TGTGCCAGCAGCTTAATGATACGTCCAGGATCCTACGAGCAGTACTTC. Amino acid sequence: CASSLMIRPGSYEQYF.

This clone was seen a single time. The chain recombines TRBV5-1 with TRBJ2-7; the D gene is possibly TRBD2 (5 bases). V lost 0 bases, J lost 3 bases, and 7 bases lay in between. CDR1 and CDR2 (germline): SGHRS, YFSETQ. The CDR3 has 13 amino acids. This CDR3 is CASSLDGLYEQYF. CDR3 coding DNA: TGCGCCAGCAGCTTGGACGGACTCTACGAGCAGTACTTC.

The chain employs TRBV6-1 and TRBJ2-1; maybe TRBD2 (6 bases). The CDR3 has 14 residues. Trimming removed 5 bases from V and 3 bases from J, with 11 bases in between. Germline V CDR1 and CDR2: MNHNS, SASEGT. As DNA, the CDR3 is TGTGCCAGCAGTCAGGGACTCCTCTACAATGAGCAGTTCTTC. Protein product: CASSQGLLYNEQFF.

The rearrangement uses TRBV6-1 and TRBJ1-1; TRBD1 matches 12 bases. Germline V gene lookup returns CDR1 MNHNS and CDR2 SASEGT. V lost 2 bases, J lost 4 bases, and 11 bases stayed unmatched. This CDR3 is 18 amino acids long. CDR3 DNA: TGTGCCAGCAGTGAACCCGGGACAGGGGGCCCCTTGGGCACTGAAGCTTTCTTT. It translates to CASSEPGTGGPLGTEAFF.

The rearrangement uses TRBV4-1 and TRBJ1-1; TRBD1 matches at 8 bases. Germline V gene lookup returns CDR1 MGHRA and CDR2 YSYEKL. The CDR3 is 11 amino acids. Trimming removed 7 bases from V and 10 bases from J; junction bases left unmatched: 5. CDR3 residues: CASTIGQGAFF. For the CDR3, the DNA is TGCGCCAGCACCATAGGACAGGGAGCTTTCTTT.

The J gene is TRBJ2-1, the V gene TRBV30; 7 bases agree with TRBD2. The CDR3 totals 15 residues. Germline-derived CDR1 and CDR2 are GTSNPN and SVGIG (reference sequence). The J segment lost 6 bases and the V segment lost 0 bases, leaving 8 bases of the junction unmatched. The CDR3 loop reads CAWSVWGEGTNEQFF. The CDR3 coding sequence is TGTGCCTGGAGTGTATGGGGGGAGGGTACCAATGAGCAGTTCTTC. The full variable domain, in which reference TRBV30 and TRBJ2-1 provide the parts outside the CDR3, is SQTIHQWPATLVQPVGSPLSLECTVEGTSNPNLYWYRQAAGRGLQLLFYSVGIGQISSEVPQNLSASRPQDRQFILSSKKLLLSDSGFYLCAWSVWGEGTNEQFFGPGTRLTVL.

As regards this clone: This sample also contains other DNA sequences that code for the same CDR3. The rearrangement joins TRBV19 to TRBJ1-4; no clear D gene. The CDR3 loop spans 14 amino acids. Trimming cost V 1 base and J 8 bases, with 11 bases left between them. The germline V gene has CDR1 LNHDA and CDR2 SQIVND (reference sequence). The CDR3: CASSIAGSGEKLFF. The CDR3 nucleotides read TGTGCCAGTAGTATAGCAGGTAGTGGAGAAAAACTGTTTTTT.

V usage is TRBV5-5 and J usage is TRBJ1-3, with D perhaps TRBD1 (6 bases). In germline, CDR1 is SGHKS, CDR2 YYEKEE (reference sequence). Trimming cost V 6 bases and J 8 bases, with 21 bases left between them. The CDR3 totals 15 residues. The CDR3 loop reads CASTWRGPPLDTIYF. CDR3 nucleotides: TGTGCCAGCACCTGGCGGGGGCCGCCTCTAGACACCATATATTTT. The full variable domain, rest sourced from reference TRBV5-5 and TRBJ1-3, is DAGVTQSPTHLIKTRGQQVTLRCSPISGHKSVSWYQQVLGQGPQFIFQYYEKEERGRGNFPDRFSARQFPNYSSELNVNALLLGDSALYLCASTWRGPPLDTIYFGEGSWLTVV.

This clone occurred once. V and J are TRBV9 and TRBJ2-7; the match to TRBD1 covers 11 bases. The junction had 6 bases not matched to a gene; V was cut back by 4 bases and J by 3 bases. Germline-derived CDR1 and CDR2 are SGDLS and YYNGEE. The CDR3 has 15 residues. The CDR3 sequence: CASSLGQGAIYEQYF. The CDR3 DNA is TGTGCCAGCAGCCTTGGACAGGGGGCTATCTACGAGCAGTACTTC.

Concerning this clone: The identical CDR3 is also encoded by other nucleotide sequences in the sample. The CDR3 is CASSLGDRAYEQYF. CDR3 sequence (DNA): TGCGCCAGCAGCTTGGGCGACAGGGCCTACGAGCAGTACTTC. The V gene is TRBV5-1, the J gene TRBJ2-7, with 7 nucleotides matching TRBD1. This CDR3 region has 14 residues. Per germline, CDR1 SGHRS and CDR2 YFSETQ. Unmatched junction bases numbered 2, after V lost 0 bases and J lost 2 bases.

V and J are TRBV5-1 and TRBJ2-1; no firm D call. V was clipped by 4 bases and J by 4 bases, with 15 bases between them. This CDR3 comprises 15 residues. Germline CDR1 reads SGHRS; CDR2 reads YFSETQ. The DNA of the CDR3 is TGCGCCAGCAGCCCCAGGCCCACGACGTACAATGAGCAGTTCTTC. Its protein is CASSPRPTTYNEQFF.

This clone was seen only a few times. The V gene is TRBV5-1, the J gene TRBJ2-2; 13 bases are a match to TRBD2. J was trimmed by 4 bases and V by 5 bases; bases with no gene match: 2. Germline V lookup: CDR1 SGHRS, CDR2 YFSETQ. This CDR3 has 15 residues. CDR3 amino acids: CASRRTSGGTGELFF. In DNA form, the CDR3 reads TGCGCCAGCAGGCGGACTAGCGGGGGCACCGGGGAGCTGTTTTTT. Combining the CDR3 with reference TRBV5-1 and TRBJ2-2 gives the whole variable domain KAGVTQTPRYLIKTRGQQVTLSCSPISGHRSVSWYQQTPGQGLQFLFEYFSETQRNKGNFPGRFSGRQFSNSRSEMNVSTLELGDSALYLCASRRTSGGTGELFFGEGSRLTVL.

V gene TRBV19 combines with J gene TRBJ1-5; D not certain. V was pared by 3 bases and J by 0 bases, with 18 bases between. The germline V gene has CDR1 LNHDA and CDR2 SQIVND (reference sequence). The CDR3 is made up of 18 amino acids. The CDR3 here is CASSMAPTEPYSNQPQHF. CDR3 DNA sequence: TGTGCCAGTAGTATGGCCCCCACGGAGCCTTATAGCAATCAGCCCCAGCATTTT.

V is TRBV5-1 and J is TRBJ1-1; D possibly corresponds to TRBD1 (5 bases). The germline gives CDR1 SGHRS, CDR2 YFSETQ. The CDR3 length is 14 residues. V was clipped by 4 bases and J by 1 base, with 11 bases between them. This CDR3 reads CASSPRAPNTEAFF. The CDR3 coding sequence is TGCGCCAGCAGCCCCAGGGCCCCGAACACTGAAGCTTTCTTT.

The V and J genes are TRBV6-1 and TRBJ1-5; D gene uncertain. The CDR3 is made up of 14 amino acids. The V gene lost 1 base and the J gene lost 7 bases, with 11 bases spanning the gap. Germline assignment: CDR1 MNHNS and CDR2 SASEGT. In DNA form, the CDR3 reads TGTGCCAGCAGTGAAGAGGCAGGAGGACAGCCCCAGCATTTT. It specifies CASSEEAGGQPQHF.